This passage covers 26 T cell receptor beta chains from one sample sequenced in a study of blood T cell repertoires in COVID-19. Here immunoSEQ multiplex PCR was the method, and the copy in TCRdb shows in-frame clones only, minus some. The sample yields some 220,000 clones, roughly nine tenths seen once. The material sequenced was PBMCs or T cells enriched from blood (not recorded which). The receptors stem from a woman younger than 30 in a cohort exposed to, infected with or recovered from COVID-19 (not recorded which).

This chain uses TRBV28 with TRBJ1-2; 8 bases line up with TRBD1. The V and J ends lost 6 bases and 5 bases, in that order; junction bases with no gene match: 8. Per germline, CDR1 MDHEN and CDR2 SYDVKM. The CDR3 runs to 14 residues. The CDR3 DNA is TGTGCCAGCAGCCCCCCGGACAGGGTTTATGGCTACACCTTC. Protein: CASSPPDRVYGYTF.

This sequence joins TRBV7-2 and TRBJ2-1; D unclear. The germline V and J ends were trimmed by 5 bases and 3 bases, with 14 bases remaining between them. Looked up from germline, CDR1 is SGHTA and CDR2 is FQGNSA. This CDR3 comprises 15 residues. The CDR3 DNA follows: TGTGCCAGCAGCCCCCGGTCAGGCGTCTACAATGAGCAGTTCTTC. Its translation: CASSPRSGVYNEQFF.

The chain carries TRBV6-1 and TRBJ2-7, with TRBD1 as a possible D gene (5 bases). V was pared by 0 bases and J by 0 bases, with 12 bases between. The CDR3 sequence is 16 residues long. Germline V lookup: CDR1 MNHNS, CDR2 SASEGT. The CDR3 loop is CASSEAGRMSSYEQYF. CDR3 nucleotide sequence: TGTGCCAGCAGTGAAGCGGGGCGGATGAGCTCCTACGAGCAGTACTTC.

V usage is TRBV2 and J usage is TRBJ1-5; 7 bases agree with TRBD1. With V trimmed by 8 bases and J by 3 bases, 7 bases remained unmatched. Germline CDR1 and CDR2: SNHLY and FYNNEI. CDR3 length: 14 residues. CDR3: CASWVGTDNQPQHF. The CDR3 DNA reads TGTGCCAGCTGGGTCGGGACAGACAATCAGCCCCAGCATTTT.

CDR3 sequence: CAIQENTEAFF. In nucleotides, the CDR3 is TGTGCCATTCAGGAGAACACTGAAGCTTTCTTT. The chain is built from TRBV10-3 and TRBJ1-1; D is ambiguous. The CDR3 consists of 11 residues. Germline values: CDR1 ENHRY, CDR2 SYGVKD. Trimming stripped 9 bases from V and 1 base from J, with 6 bases between.

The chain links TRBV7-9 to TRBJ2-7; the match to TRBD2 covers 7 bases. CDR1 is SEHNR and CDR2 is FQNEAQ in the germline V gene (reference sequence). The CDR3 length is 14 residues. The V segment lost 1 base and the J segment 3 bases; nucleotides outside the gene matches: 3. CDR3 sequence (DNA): TGTGCCAGCAGCTTAGGCGGGAGAGGCTACGAGCAGTACTTC. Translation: CASSLGGRGYEQYF.

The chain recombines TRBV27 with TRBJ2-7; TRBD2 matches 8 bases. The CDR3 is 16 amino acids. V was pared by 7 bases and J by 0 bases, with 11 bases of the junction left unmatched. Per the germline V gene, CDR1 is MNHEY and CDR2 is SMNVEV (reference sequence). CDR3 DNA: TGTGCCAGCACCCCAGGCGGGGGGATACCCTCCTACGAGCAGTACTTC. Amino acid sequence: CASTPGGGIPSYEQYF.

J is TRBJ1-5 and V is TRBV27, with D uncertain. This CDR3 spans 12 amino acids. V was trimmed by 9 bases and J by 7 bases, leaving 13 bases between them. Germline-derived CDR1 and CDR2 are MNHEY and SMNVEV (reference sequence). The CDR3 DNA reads TGTGCCAGGGGAGGGCGCGGGCAGCCCCAGCATTTT. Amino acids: CARGGRGQPQHF.

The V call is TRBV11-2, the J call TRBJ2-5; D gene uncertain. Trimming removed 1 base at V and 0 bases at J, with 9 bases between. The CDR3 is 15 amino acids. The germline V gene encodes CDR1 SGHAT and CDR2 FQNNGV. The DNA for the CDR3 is TGTGCCAGCAGCTTAGTTGCGTTTTACCAAGAGACCCAGTACTTC. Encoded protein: CASSLVAFYQETQYF.

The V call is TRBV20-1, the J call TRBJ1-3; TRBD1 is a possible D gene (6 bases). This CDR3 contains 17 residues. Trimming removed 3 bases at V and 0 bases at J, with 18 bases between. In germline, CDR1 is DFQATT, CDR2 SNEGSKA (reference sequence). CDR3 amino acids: CSASHPNRADSGNTIYF. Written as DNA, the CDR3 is TGCAGTGCTAGTCATCCTAACAGGGCCGACTCTGGAAACACCATATATTTT.

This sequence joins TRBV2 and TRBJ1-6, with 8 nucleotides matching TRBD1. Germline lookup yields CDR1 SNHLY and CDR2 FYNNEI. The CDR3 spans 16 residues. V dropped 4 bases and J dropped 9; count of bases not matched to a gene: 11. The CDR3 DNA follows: TGTGCCAGCAGTGCAAGGACAGGGTCAGTTGCTTCACCCCTCCACTTT. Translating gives CASSARTGSVASPLHF. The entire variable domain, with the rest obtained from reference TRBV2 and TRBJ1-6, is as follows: EPEVTQTPSHQVTQMGQEVILRCVPISNHLYFYWYRQILGQKVEFLVSFYNNEISEKSEIFDDQFSVERPDGSNFTLKIRSTKLEDSAMYFCASSARTGSVASPLHFGNGTRLTVT.

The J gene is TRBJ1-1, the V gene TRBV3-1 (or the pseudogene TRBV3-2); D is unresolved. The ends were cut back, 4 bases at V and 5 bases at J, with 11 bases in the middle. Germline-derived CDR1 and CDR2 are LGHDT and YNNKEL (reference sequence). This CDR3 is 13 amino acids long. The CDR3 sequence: CASSPPGSTEAFF. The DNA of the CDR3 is TGTGCCAGCAGCCCCCCCGGGTCTACTGAAGCTTTCTTT.

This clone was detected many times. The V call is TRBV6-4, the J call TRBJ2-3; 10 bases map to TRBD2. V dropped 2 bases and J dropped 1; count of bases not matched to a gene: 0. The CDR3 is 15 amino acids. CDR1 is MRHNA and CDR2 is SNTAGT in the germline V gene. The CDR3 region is CASSDGTSGTDTQYF. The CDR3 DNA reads TGTGCCAGCAGTGACGGGACTAGCGGCACAGATACGCAGTATTTT.

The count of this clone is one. CDR3 amino acids: CASSAHSSYNEQFF. In DNA, the CDR3 is TGTGCCAGCAGCGCCCATAGCTCCTACAATGAGCAGTTCTTC. V and J are TRBV7-3 and TRBJ2-1; D gene uncertain. The CDR3 totals 14 residues. Germline CDR1 is SGHTA and CDR2 is FQGTGA. V lost 5 bases and J lost 0, with 8 bases in between.

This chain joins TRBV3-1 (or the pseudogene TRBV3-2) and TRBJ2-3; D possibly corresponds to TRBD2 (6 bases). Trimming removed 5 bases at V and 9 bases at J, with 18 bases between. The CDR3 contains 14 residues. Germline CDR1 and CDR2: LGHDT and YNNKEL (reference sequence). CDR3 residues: CASSKTGTFVTQYF. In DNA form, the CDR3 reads TGTGCCAGCAGCAAAACTGGGACTTTTGTCACGCAGTATTTT.

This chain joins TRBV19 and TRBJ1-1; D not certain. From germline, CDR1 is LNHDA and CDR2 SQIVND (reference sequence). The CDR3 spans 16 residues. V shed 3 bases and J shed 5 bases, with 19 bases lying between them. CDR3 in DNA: TGTGCCAGTAGTATTCTTCACGGGAGGGTAAGAACTGAAGCTTTCTTT. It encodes CASSILHGRVRTEAFF.

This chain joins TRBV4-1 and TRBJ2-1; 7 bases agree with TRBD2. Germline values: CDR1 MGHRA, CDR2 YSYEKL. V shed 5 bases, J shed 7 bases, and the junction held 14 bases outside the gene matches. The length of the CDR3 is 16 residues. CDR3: CASSGLGGGPDNEQFF. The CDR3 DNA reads TGCGCCAGCAGCGGACTTGGCGGGGGTCCCGATAATGAGCAGTTCTTC.

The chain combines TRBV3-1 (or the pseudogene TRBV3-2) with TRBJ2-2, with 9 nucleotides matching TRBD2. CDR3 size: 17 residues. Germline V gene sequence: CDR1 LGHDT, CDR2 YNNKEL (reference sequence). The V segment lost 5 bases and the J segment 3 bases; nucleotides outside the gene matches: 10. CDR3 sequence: CASSSRERGAYTGELFF. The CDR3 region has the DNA TGTGCCAGCAGCTCCAGAGAGCGGGGGGCATACACCGGGGAGCTGTTTTTT.

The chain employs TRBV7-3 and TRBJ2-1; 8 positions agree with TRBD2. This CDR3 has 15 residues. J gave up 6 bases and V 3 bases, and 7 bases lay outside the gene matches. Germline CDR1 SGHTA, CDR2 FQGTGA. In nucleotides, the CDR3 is TGTGCCAGCAGCTTGGGCGGGGGGCCGCTCAATGAGCAGTTCTTC. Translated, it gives CASSLGGGPLNEQFF.

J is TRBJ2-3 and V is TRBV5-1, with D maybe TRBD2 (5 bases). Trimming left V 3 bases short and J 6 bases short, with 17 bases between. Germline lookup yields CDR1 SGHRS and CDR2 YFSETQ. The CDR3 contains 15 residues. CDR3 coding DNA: TGCGCCAGCAGCTCGGGAAGGTTTTGGCCCGATACGCAGTATTTT. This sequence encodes CASSSGRFWPDTQYF.

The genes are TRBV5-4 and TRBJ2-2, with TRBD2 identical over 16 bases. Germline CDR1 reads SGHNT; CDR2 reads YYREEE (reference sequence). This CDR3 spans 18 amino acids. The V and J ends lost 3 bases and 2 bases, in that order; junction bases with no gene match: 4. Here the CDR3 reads CASSSGTSGRVNTGELFF. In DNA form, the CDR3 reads TGTGCCAGCAGCTCCGGGACTAGCGGGAGGGTTAACACCGGGGAGCTGTTTTTT.

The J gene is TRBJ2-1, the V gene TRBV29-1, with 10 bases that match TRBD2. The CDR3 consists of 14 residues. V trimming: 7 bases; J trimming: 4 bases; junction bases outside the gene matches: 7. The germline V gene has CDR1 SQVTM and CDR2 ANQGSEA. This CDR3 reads CSGRGTSEYNEQFF. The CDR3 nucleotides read TGCAGCGGCCGGGGGACTAGCGAATACAATGAGCAGTTCTTC.

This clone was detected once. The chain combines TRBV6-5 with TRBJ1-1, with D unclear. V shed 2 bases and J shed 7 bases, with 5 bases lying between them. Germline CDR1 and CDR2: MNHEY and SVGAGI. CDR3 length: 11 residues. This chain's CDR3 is CASSYEGEAFF. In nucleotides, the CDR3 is TGTGCCAGCAGTTACGAGGGTGAAGCTTTCTTT.

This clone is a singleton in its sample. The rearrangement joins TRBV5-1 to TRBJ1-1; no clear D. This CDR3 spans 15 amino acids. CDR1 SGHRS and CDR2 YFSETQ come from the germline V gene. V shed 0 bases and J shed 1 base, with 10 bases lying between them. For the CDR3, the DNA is TGCGCCAGCAGCTTGGGAACGGGGTGGAACACTGAAGCTTTCTTT. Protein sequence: CASSLGTGWNTEAFF.

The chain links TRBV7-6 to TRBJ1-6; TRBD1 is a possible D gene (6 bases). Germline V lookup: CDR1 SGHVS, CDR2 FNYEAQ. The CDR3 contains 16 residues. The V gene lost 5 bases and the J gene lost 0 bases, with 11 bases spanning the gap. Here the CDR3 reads CASSKDSLSYNSPLHF. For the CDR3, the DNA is TGTGCCAGCAGCAAGGACAGCCTCTCCTATAATTCACCCCTCCACTTT. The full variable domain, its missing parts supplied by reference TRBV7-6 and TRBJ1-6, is GAGVSQSPRYKVTKRGQDVALRCDPISGHVSLYWYRQALGQGPEFLTYFNYEAQQDKSGLPNDRFSAERPEGSISTLTIQRTEQRDSAMYRCASSKDSLSYNSPLHFGNGTRLTVT.

CDR3: CASSIRQGPLYGYTF. The CDR3 DNA follows: TGTGCCAGCAGTATTAGACAGGGCCCCCTCTATGGCTACACCTTC. The J gene is TRBJ1-2, the V gene TRBV28, with 7 bases matching TRBD1. Trimming removed 5 bases from V and 4 bases from J; junction bases left unmatched: 10. There are 15 residues in the CDR3. Germline V lookup: CDR1 MDHEN, CDR2 SYDVKM.